This T cell receptor beta chain was recorded in a study of identifying expanded T cells in peripheral blood. Generated by immunoSEQ multiplex PCR, the TCRdb table keeps only in-frame clones and is missing some. Here the sample spans 100,000 to 150,000 clones, 84% being singletons. Notes on the study in general: Roughly 1.2 clones differed between technical replicates, versus about 15 and 19 over time. Roughly 2-week clone count variance significantly increased as total template count grew.

V was shortened by 5 bases and J by 1 base, with 8 bases between the two germline ends. Looked up from germline, CDR1 is MNHNY and CDR2 is SVGAGI (reference sequence). The CDR3 has 13 amino acids. Concerning this clone: Its antigen is not known.

Collection occurred without any documented infections or immune events in donors. Input material: blood. The clonotype was recovered from a person aged 18 to 75 in good health. J is TRBJ1-1 and V is TRBV6-6, with TRBD1 as a possible D gene (5 bases). CDR3 amino acids: CASSSQGNTEAFF. CDR3 DNA: TGTGCCAGCAGTAGTCAGGGGAACACTGAAGCTTTCTTT.